The TCR beta chain described here comes from a study of cytomegalovirus exposure and HLA in healthy donors. Germline V lookup: CDR1 MNHEY, CDR2 SVGAGI. Losses at the gene ends were 6 bases for V and 2 bases for J; bases not matched to a gene: 4. The CDR3 runs to 14 residues. On this clone itself: Antigen: not known.

General study points: Earlier results showed most TCR beta V segments being productive about 87% or about 30% of the time. The records held CMV serostatus as the only immune exposure information.

The study ran its PCR with 60 Vbeta and 13 Jbeta primers. Data came from immunoSEQ multiplex PCR; TCRdb stores just in-frame clones and leaves some out. The sample includes about 77,000 clones. The source material was PBMCs. This chain links TRBV6-5 with TRBJ2-7; 10 positions agree with TRBD2. This TCR derives from a middle-aged man in good health and CMV-seropositive. CDR3 protein: CASRRTSGAYEQYF. CDR3 in DNA: TGTGCCAGCAGAAGGACTAGCGGAGCCTACGAGCAGTACTTC.